This TCR beta chain is from a study of T-cell reconstitution after alpha-beta-depleted transplantation in children. This clonotype was counted only a few times. The TCRbeta library was prepared with unique molecular identifiers. TCRdb reprocessed the PCR reads via MiXCR and lists one record per CDR3 protein. The sample lists some 840,000 distinct CDR3 sequences, about 15% occurring once. With 6 bases clipped from V and 4 bases from J, the junction kept 11 bases outside the gene matches. The germline CDR1 and CDR2 sequences are MNHEY and SVGEGT. The CDR3 runs to 16 residues. This sample comprised PBMCs, mostly from graft donor cells, obtained 360 days after TCRalphabeta/CD19-depleted stem cell transplant. V usage is TRBV6-2 or TRBV6-3 and J usage is TRBJ2-4; 8 nucleotides line up with TRBD1. The sequence was collected from a male patient younger than 18 who had a stem cell transplant for acute lymphoblastic leukemia, so the T cells may come from the graft donor. The CDR3 DNA reads as TGTGCCAGCAGGCCTCACAGGGGGTGGCAAAAAAACATTCAGTACTTC. This gives the protein CASRPHRGWQKNIQYF.